These 9 T cell receptor beta chains originate from one sample sequenced in a study of PD-1 blockade in mismatch repair-deficient tumors. Some clones are missing from TCRdb's copy, which holds only in-frame ones; the method was immunoSEQ multiplex PCR. The table includes 77,000 or so clones, approximately 80% detected once. The sample was peripheral blood, taken 44 weeks after starting pembrolizumab. The receptor set was obtained from an adult with mismatch repair-deficient cancer.

The chain recombines TRBV29-1 with TRBJ1-2, with 8 bases matching TRBD1. The CDR3 is 13 residues long. Trimming cost V 5 bases and J 4 bases; bases outside gene matches: 6. The germline V gene encodes CDR1 SQVTM and CDR2 ANQGSEA. The CDR3 is CSVFFGTGYGYTF. The CDR3 DNA follows: TGCAGCGTTTTCTTTGGGACAGGCTATGGCTACACCTTC.

This clone showed up just a few times. The rearrangement uses TRBV4-3 and TRBJ2-5; unclear D gene. The CDR3 spans 14 residues. CDR1 and CDR2 from the germline V gene are LGHNA and YSLEER. Trimming removed 3 bases from V and 5 bases from J, with 13 bases in between. The CDR3 spells CASSQSYVRETQYF. As DNA, the CDR3 is TGCGCCAGCAGCCAGTCCTACGTTCGGGAGACCCAGTACTTC.

In the case of this clone: Relative to the germline gene, one junction end is altered; a read error may explain this. This chain connects TRBV27 to TRBJ1-4, with TRBD1 matching over 8 bases. The CDR3 covers 16 residues. Germline values: CDR1 MNHEY, CDR2 SMNVEV (reference sequence). This chain's CDR3 is CASSLYGDRTNEKLFF. The CDR3 DNA reads TGTGCCAGCAGTTTATACGGGGACAGGACTAATGAAAAGCTGTTTTTT. The entire variable domain, with the rest obtained from reference TRBV27 and TRBJ1-4, is as follows: EAQVTQNPRYLITVTGKKLTVTCSQNMNHEYMSWYRQDPGLGLRQIYYSMNVEVTDKGDVPEGYKVSRKEKRNFPLILESPSPNQTSLYFCASSLYGDRTNEKLFFGSGTQLSVL.

This clone was seen a few times. The chain uses TRBV7-8 and TRBJ2-3; perhaps TRBD2 as D (5 bases). The CDR3 runs 15 residues. Deletions cut 3 bases from V and 2 bases from J, with 12 bases between. Germline loops: CDR1 SGHVS, CDR2 FQNEAQ. CDR3 sequence (DNA): TGTGCCAGCAGCTTGTACACAGACTACACAGATACGCAGTATTTT. Translated: CASSLYTDYTDTQYF.

The rearrangement joins TRBV6-4 to TRBJ1-2; D is unclear. V lost 3 bases to trimming and J lost 4 bases, with 9 bases between them. CDR3 length: 13 amino acids. Germline V CDR1 and CDR2: MRHNA, SNTAGT. The CDR3 spells CASSESIGYGYTF. The DNA for the CDR3 is TGTGCCAGCAGTGAGAGCATCGGCTATGGCTACACCTTC.

The chain has TRBV5-1 and TRBJ2-7; TRBD1 aligns across 9 bases. The CDR3 is made up of 15 amino acids. Trimming took 0 bases from V and 7 from J; bases not matched to a gene: 8. CDR1 and CDR2 from the germline V gene are SGHRS and YFSETQ. The chain's CDR3 is CASSLEQGAPREQYF. CDR3 DNA: TGCGCCAGCAGCTTGGAACAGGGGGCGCCCCGGGAGCAGTACTTC.

V usage is TRBV7-2 and J usage is TRBJ2-5; 9 bases are shared with TRBD2. V lost 2 bases and J lost 4; bases outside the gene matches: 17. The CDR3 loop spans 19 amino acids. Germline lookup yields CDR1 SGHTA and CDR2 FQGNSA. The CDR3 DNA is TGTGCCAGCAGCTTAAATCCAATGGCGGGAGGGCCCTTATCAGAGACCCAGTACTTC. Translation: CASSLNPMAGGPLSETQYF. The entire variable domain, with the rest obtained from reference TRBV7-2 and TRBJ2-5, is as follows: GAGVSQSPSNKVTEKGKDVELRCDPISGHTALYWYRQSLGQGLEFLIYFQGNSAPDKSGLPSDRFSAERTGGSVSTLTIQRTQQEDSAVYLCASSLNPMAGGPLSETQYFGPGTRLLVL.

The chain recombines TRBV19 with TRBJ1-1, with 10 positions matching TRBD1. The CDR3 has 16 residues. In germline, CDR1 is LNHDA, CDR2 SQIVND (reference sequence). The trim removed 5 bases at V and 7 bases at J, leaving 13 bases unmatched. The CDR3 loop reads CASSPGDRGKLNEAFF. CDR3 DNA: TGTGCCAGTAGTCCCGGGGACAGGGGCAAACTAAATGAAGCTTTCTTT.

V usage is TRBV5-1 and J usage is TRBJ2-1; TRBD2 might be the D (6 bases). CDR3 length: 15 residues. Germline V gene sequence: CDR1 SGHRS, CDR2 YFSETQ. V was clipped by 4 bases and J by 8 bases, with 19 bases between them. The CDR3 loop is CASSLGGETGDEQFF. The CDR3 region has the DNA TGCGCCAGCAGCCTGGGCGGGGAGACCGGGGATGAGCAGTTCTTC.